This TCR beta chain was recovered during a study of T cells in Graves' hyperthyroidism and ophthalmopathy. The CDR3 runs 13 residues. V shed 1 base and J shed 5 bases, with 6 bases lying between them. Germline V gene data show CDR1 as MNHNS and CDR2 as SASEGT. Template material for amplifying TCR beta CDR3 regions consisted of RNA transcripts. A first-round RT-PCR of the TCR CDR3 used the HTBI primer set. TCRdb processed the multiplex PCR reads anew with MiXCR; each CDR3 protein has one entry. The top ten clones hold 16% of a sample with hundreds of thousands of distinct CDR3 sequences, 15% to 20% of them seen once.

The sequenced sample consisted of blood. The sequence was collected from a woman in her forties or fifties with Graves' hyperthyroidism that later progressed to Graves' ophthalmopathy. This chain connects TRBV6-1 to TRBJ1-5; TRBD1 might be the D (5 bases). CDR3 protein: CASSEVGDQPQHF. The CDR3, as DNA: TGTGCCAGCAGTGAAGTAGGGGATCAGCCCCAGCATTTT.